This entry lists 13 T cell receptor beta chains sequenced from one sample in a study of blood T cell repertoires in COVID-19. The data were produced by immunoSEQ multiplex PCR, yet TCRdb's version contains in-frame clones alone and is incomplete. The table lists 150,000 to 250,000 clones, 80% to 85% of them singletons. Specimen: PBMCs or T cells enriched from blood (not recorded which). These receptors all come from a man aged 35 to 55 who had recovered from COVID-19.

This clone was seen ten or more times. V usage is TRBV19 and J usage is TRBJ1-5, with D possibly TRBD1 on 6 matching bases. Trimming pared 3 bases from V and 6 bases from J, leaving 18 bases between. CDR1 and CDR2 from the germline V gene are LNHDA and SQIVND (reference sequence). The CDR3 runs 16 residues. CDR3: CASSMPIGGISQPQHF. The CDR3 coding sequence is TGTGCCAGTAGTATGCCCATAGGGGGAATTAGTCAGCCCCAGCATTTT.

The rearrangement uses TRBV7-9 and TRBJ1-2; D may be TRBD1 (6 bases). CDR3 length: 13 residues. Germline V CDR1 and CDR2: SEHNR, FQNEAQ (reference sequence). V was trimmed by 5 bases and J by 2 bases, leaving 9 bases between them. CDR3 DNA sequence: TGTGCCAGCAGCGGGACAAAAAACTATGGCTACACCTTC. Amino acid sequence: CASSGTKNYGYTF.

This clone was seen just once. V gene TRBV24-1 combines with J gene TRBJ2-2, with 8 bases that match TRBD1. The CDR3 runs to 19 residues. Germline V lookup: CDR1 KGHDR, CDR2 SFDVKD. Germline trimming cut 3 bases from V and 2 bases from J; bases unmatched to any gene: 13. CDR3 in amino acids: CATSDPTRQGAENTGELFF. CDR3 DNA sequence: TGTGCCACCAGTGATCCCACCCGCCAGGGGGCGGAAAACACCGGGGAGCTGTTTTTT.

CDR3 in DNA: TGTGCCAGTAGTATAGCCCACCGACAGGGGAACACCGGGGAGCTGTTTTTT. It specifies CASSIAHRQGNTGELFF. V and J are TRBV19 and TRBJ2-2; TRBD1 matches 7 bases. The CDR3 covers 17 residues. CDR1 and CDR2 from the germline V gene are LNHDA and SQIVND (reference sequence). With V trimmed by 1 base and J by 1 base, 6 bases remained unmatched.

This clone has only a few counts. This chain connects TRBV6-5 to TRBJ1-1, with D possibly being TRBD1 (6 bases). V dropped 7 bases and J dropped 3 bases, with 12 bases sitting between them. Germline V CDR1 and CDR2: MNHEY, SVGAGI. CDR3 length: 13 amino acids. The CDR3 region is CASNGRGYTEAFF. As DNA, the CDR3 is TGTGCCAGCAACGGCAGGGGTTACACTGAAGCTTTCTTT.

The chain couples TRBV5-5 to TRBJ2-1; TRBD2 matches at 9 bases. The ends lost 4 bases at V and 4 bases at J; junction bases unmatched: 6. This CDR3 spans 15 amino acids. The V gene's germline CDR1 is SGHKS and CDR2 YYEKEE (reference sequence). The CDR3 DNA is TGTGCCAGCAGCCTAGCGGGGCCCAGATACAATGAGCAGTTCTTC. Translating gives CASSLAGPRYNEQFF. The full variable domain, with the rest looked up from reference TRBV5-5 and TRBJ2-1, is DAGVTQSPTHLIKTRGQQVTLRCSPISGHKSVSWYQQVLGQGPQFIFQYYEKEERGRGNFPDRFSARQFPNYSSELNVNALLLGDSALYLCASSLAGPRYNEQFFGPGTRLTVL.

The rearrangement uses TRBV9 and TRBJ1-2; D is unresolved. The V gene's germline CDR1 is SGDLS and CDR2 YYNGEE. The V end was cut by 1 base, the J end by 2 bases, with 6 bases between. This CDR3 contains 13 residues. DNA of the CDR3: TGTGCCAGCAGCGTAAGGGAGAACTATGGCTACACCTTC. Its protein is CASSVRENYGYTF.

Concerning this clone itself: A junction end diverges from the germline sequence, so it may reflect a read error. The J gene is TRBJ1-2, the V gene TRBV28, with a tentative D call TRBD1 (5 bases). The CDR3 has 11 residues. The germline V gene encodes CDR1 MDHEN and CDR2 SYDVKM. The CDR3 bases are TGTGTCAGCGGCAGGGCCTATGGCTACACCTTC. Its translation: CVSGRAYGYTF.

J is TRBJ1-2 and V is TRBV6-5, with a tentative D call TRBD1 (5 bases). The CDR3 is 13 residues long. V gave up 2 bases and J gave up 6 bases, with 10 bases separating them. Germline V lookup: CDR1 MNHEY, CDR2 SVGAGI. CDR3 region: CASSYAGGDGYTF. CDR3 DNA sequence: TGTGCCAGCAGTTACGCCGGGGGGGATGGCTACACCTTC.

Written as DNA, the CDR3 is TGTGCCAGCTCCCTCGCAGGGAACACCGGGGAGCTGTTTTTT. This sequence encodes CASSLAGNTGELFF. J is TRBJ2-2 and V is TRBV18; D is unclear. Per the germline V gene, CDR1 is KGHSH and CDR2 is LQKENI. V shed 6 bases and J shed 1 base, with 9 bases lying between them. The CDR3 totals 14 residues.

V is TRBV7-9 and J is TRBJ1-1, with D unresolved. In germline, CDR1 is SEHNR, CDR2 FQNEAQ (reference sequence). Between the trimmed V and J ends, which lost 1 base and 0 bases, there was a span of 12 bases. The CDR3 contains 16 residues. CDR3 residues: CASSLGGENMNTEAFF. The DNA of the CDR3 is TGTGCCAGCAGCTTAGGCGGAGAGAACATGAACACTGAAGCTTTCTTT.

The V gene is TRBV4-3, the J gene TRBJ1-2; TRBD1 agrees at 8 bases. The CDR3 totals 16 residues. Germline loops: CDR1 LGHNA, CDR2 YSLEER. V lost 0 bases to trimming and J lost 4 bases; unmatched junction nucleotides: 7. CDR3 sequence reads: CASSQDGQGAVYGYTF. CDR3 in DNA: TGCGCCAGCAGCCAAGATGGGCAGGGGGCGGTCTATGGCTACACCTTC.

The V and J genes are TRBV7-2 and TRBJ1-1; D gene ambiguous. The CDR3 runs to 13 residues. Germline CDR1 and CDR2: SGHTA and FQGNSA. Trimming removed 2 bases from V and 1 base from J, with 5 bases in between. The CDR3 spells CASSLLSNTEAFF. The CDR3 nucleotides are TGTGCCAGCAGCTTATTATCGAACACTGAAGCTTTCTTT.